Following are 21 T cell receptor beta chains from one sample sequenced in a study of T-cell reconstitution after alpha-beta-depleted transplantation in children. Using unique molecular identifiers, the investigators prepared the TCRbeta library. MiXCR, run by TCRdb on the PCR reads, gives a single entry per CDR3 protein. Here the sample spans over 550,000 distinct CDR3 sequences, about 10% being singletons. Sequenced material: PBMCs from the stem cell graft donor, taken from the stem cell graft. These receptors originate from a human donor who donated a stem cell graft to a child with acute myeloid leukemia.

The chain joins TRBV12-5 to TRBJ2-1; 9 bases fit TRBD2. Germline CDR1 LGHNT, CDR2 FRNRAP. CDR3 length equals 16 residues. V dropped 4 bases and J dropped 7; count of bases not matched to a gene: 11. DNA of the CDR3: TGTGCTAGTGGTTCATCCGGGCTAGCGGGAAGGAATGAGCAGTTCTTC. Translation gives CASGSSGLAGRNEQFF. The complete variable domain, with remaining parts taken from reference TRBV12-5 and TRBJ2-1, reads DARVTQTPRHKVTEMGQEVTMRCQPILGHNTVFWYRQTMMQGLELLAYFRNRAPLDDSGMPKDRFSAEMPDATLATLKIQPSEPRDSAVYFCASGSSGLAGRNEQFFGPGTRLTVL.

There are a few counts of this clonotype. The rearrangement uses TRBV11-1 and TRBJ2-7; weak D call: TRBD1 (5 bases). Germline V lookup: CDR1 SGHAT, CDR2 FQDESV (reference sequence). The length of the CDR3 is 16 residues. V lost 5 bases to trimming and J lost 1 base, with 18 bases between them. The CDR3 region has the DNA TGTGCCAGCAGCACCCGTTTCGGACAAGTATCCTACGAGCAGTACTTC. Protein sequence: CASSTRFGQVSYEQYF.

This clonotype has ten or more counts. The genes are TRBV15 and TRBJ2-5; D unresolved. V lost 0 bases and J lost 5, with 7 bases in between. The length of the CDR3 is 13 residues. CDR1 and CDR2 from the germline V gene are LNHNV and YYDKDF (reference sequence). CDR3 sequence: CATSRDLGETQYF. The CDR3 region has the DNA TGTGCCACCAGCAGAGATCTCGGGGAGACCCAGTACTTC.

This clonotype was detected ten times or more. The J gene is TRBJ2-7, the V gene TRBV2; D remains ambiguous. Germline values: CDR1 SNHLY, CDR2 FYNNEI. This CDR3 has 12 amino acids. V lost 7 bases to trimming and J lost 5 bases, with 12 bases between them. The CDR3, as DNA: TGTGCCAGCAACGACCCAATCCACGAGCAGTACTTC. Residues: CASNDPIHEQYF. The complete variable domain, with remaining parts taken from reference TRBV2 and TRBJ2-7, reads EPEVTQTPSHQVTQMGQEVILRCVPISNHLYFYWYRQILGQKVEFLVSFYNNEISEKSEIFDDQFSVERPDGSNFTLKIRSTKLEDSAMYFCASNDPIHEQYFGPGTRLTVT.

The J gene is TRBJ2-2, the V gene TRBV27; possibly TRBD2 for D (5 bases). The germline CDR1 and CDR2 sequences are MNHEY and SMNVEV (reference sequence). This CDR3 spans 14 amino acids. The V end was cut by 3 bases, the J end by 6 bases, with 11 bases between. The CDR3 is CASSLALAAGELFF. The CDR3, as DNA: TGTGCCAGCAGTTTGGCTCTAGCTGCCGGGGAGCTGTTTTTT.

There are many counts of this clonotype. The chain combines TRBV20-1 with TRBJ2-1, with a weak D call TRBD2 (6 bases). This CDR3 region has 16 residues. V was cut by 0 bases and J by 9 bases, with 21 bases left in between. In germline, CDR1 is DFQATT, CDR2 SNEGSKA (reference sequence). The CDR3 protein is CSARDPWAGPIGEQFF. CDR3 coding DNA: TGCAGTGCTAGAGATCCTTGGGCGGGGCCTATAGGTGAGCAGTTCTTC.

The chain combines TRBV20-1 with TRBJ2-7; TRBD2 agrees at 9 bases. V shed 4 bases and J 3 bases; nucleotides not matched to a gene: 13. Looked up from germline, CDR1 is DFQATT and CDR2 is SNEGSKA (reference sequence). The CDR3 runs 16 residues. CDR3 loop: CSAKAGSGSSRYEQYF. CDR3 coding DNA: TGCAGTGCTAAAGCAGGTAGCGGGAGCTCTCGCTACGAGCAGTACTTC.

A few counts support this clonotype. The gene calls are TRBV20-1 and TRBJ2-5; D is possibly TRBD2 (5 bases). CDR1 DFQATT and CDR2 SNEGSKA come from the germline V gene (reference sequence). CDR3 size: 16 residues. V was pared by 5 bases and J by 5 bases, with 24 bases between. CDR3 amino acids: CSAGPSASSVLETQYF. The CDR3 nucleotides are TGCAGTGCTGGGCCTTCGGCTAGCTCAGTCCTGGAGACCCAGTACTTC.

Many counts were recorded for this clonotype. The V call is TRBV7-2, the J call TRBJ2-2, with no clear D. V was clipped by 3 bases and J by 6 bases, with 14 bases between them. Looked up from germline, CDR1 is SGHTA and CDR2 is FQGNSA. This CDR3 is built from 15 residues. The CDR3 nucleotides read TGTGCCAGCAGCTTGGCAATCCTTCCGCCCGGGGAGCTGTTTTTT. This codes for CASSLAILPPGELFF.

There are a few counts of this clonotype. The chain has TRBV20-1 and TRBJ2-2, with D unclear. CDR1 is DFQATT and CDR2 is SNEGSKA in the germline V gene (reference sequence). Deletions cut 0 bases from V and 2 bases from J, with 10 bases between. The CDR3 consists of 15 residues. CDR3 amino acids: CSARDRTFNTGELFF. The CDR3 DNA reads TGCAGTGCTAGAGATCGCACTTTCAACACCGGGGAGCTGTTTTTT.

The chain joins TRBV6-2 or TRBV6-3 to TRBJ2-1; 16 bases fit TRBD2. This CDR3 contains 17 residues. From germline, CDR1 is MNHEY and CDR2 SVGEGT. The ends lost 5 bases at V and 6 bases at J; junction bases unmatched: 7. The CDR3 region is CASSPGTSGRAANEQFF. The CDR3 coding sequence is TGTGCCAGCAGTCCAGGGACTAGCGGGAGGGCCGCCAATGAGCAGTTCTTC.

This clonotype was found many times. This sequence joins TRBV20-1 and TRBJ2-3, with D uncertain. CDR3 length: 12 residues. Per germline, CDR1 DFQATT and CDR2 SNEGSKA (reference sequence). Deletions cut 7 bases from V and 2 bases from J, with 10 bases between. The DNA for the CDR3 is TGCAGTGGCCGGCTTAACACAGATACGCAGTATTTT. Its protein product is CSGRLNTDTQYF.

The V call is TRBV20-1, the J call TRBJ2-1; possibly TRBD2 for D (5 bases). Trimming pared 3 bases from V and 3 bases from J, leaving 9 bases between. CDR3 length equals 13 residues. The germline gives CDR1 DFQATT, CDR2 SNEGSKA (reference sequence). The DNA of the CDR3 is TGCAGTGCTAGCGGGAAGCTCTACAATGAGCAGTTCTTC. Its translation: CSASGKLYNEQFF.

This clonotype was counted between two and nine times. The CDR3 region has the DNA TGCAGTGCTAGAGATCGGGACAGGGCCTATGGCTACACCTTC. Translation: CSARDRDRAYGYTF. The chain uses TRBV20-1 and TRBJ1-2, with 9 bases that match TRBD1. V lost 0 bases, J lost 4 bases, and 3 bases stayed unmatched. Germline V CDR1 and CDR2: DFQATT, SNEGSKA (reference sequence). This CDR3 spans 14 amino acids.

This clonotype was detected many times. The chain combines TRBV6-6 with TRBJ2-3; no clear D. In germline, CDR1 is MNHNY, CDR2 SVGAGI (reference sequence). This CDR3 comprises 13 residues. The V end lost 4 bases, the J end lost 1 base, and 6 bases lay between the germline ends. CDR3: CASSWQGTDTQYF. CDR3 sequence (DNA): TGTGCCAGCAGTTGGCAGGGCACAGATACGCAGTATTTT.

This clonotype has a count of ten or more. The V gene is TRBV7-3, the J gene TRBJ2-3; 14 nucleotides align to TRBD2. CDR1 is SGHTA and CDR2 is FQGTGA in the germline V gene. Trimming cost V 5 bases and J 4 bases; bases outside gene matches: 8. The CDR3 is made up of 17 amino acids. The CDR3, as DNA: TGTGCCAGCAGCCCAAGACTAGCGGGAGGGCCCGCAGATACGCAGTATTTT. It specifies CASSPRLAGGPADTQYF. Full variable domain (outside the CDR3, taken from reference TRBV7-3 and TRBJ2-3): GAGVSQTPSNKVTEKGKYVELRCDPISGHTALYWYRQSLGQGPEFLIYFQGTGAADDSGLPNDRFFAVRPEGSVSTLKIQRTERGDSAVYLCASSPRLAGGPADTQYFGPGTRLTVL.

This clonotype occurred a few times. The chain couples TRBV20-1 to TRBJ1-5, with TRBD1 as a possible D gene (6 bases). CDR1 is DFQATT, CDR2 SNEGSKA, per germline (reference sequence). The CDR3 spans 16 residues. V lost 2 bases and J lost 5, with 19 bases in between. The CDR3 protein is CSARPITGRGDQPQHF. DNA for the CDR3: TGCAGTGCTAGACCCATTACAGGAAGGGGGGATCAGCCCCAGCATTTT.

This clonotype was picked up a small number of times. The chain uses TRBV20-1 and TRBJ2-1; D ambiguous. Trimming removed 5 bases from V and 6 bases from J, with 8 bases in between. This CDR3 is 11 amino acids long. Germline V lookup: CDR1 DFQATT, CDR2 SNEGSKA (reference sequence). CDR3 sequence (DNA): TGCAGTGCTCGGCCCATCAATGAGCAGTTCTTC. This sequence encodes CSARPINEQFF.

This clonotype was picked up many times. The chain recombines TRBV29-1 with TRBJ2-5; perhaps TRBD2 as D (7 bases). Germline loops: CDR1 SQVTM, CDR2 ANQGSEA. The CDR3 is made up of 11 amino acids. CDR3 DNA: TGCGGGAGGGGGGAGGGAGAGACCCAGTACTTC. This translates into CGRGEGETQYF.

J is TRBJ2-3 and V is TRBV7-9; D is perhaps TRBD2 (5 bases). Germline values: CDR1 SEHNR, CDR2 FQNEAQ (reference sequence). This CDR3 comprises 16 residues. V lost 1 base, J lost 1 base, and 12 bases lay in between. CDR3 sequence (DNA): TGTGCCAGCAGCTTAGTCGTGGGAGTGGGCACAGATACGCAGTATTTT. Amino acid sequence: CASSLVVGVGTDTQYF.

This clonotype has ten or more counts. The chain joins TRBV29-1 to TRBJ2-7, with D perhaps TRBD2 (5 bases). The CDR3 consists of 12 residues. V lost 4 bases to trimming and J lost 0 bases, with 7 bases between them. The germline CDR1 and CDR2 sequences are SQVTM and ANQGSEA. Written as DNA, the CDR3 is TGCAGCGTTGGGGAGCACTCCTACGAGCAGTACTTC. This codes for CSVGEHSYEQYF.